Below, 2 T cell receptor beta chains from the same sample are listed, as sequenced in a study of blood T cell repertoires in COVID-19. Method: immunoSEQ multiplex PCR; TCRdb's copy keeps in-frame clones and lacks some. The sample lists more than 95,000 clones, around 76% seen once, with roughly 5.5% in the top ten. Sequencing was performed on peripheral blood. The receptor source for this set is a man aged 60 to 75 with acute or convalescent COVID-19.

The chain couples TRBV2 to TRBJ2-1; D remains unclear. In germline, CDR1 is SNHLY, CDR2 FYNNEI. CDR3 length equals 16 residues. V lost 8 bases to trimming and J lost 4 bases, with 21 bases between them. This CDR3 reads CASRAPRGELYNEQFF. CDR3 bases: TGTGCCAGCCGAGCGCCTCGCGGAGAACTATACAATGAGCAGTTCTTC. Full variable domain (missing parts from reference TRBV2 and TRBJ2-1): EPEVTQTPSHQVTQMGQEVILRCVPISNHLYFYWYRQILGQKVEFLVSFYNNEISEKSEIFDDQFSVERPDGSNFTLKIRSTKLEDSAMYFCASRAPRGELYNEQFFGPGTRLTVL.

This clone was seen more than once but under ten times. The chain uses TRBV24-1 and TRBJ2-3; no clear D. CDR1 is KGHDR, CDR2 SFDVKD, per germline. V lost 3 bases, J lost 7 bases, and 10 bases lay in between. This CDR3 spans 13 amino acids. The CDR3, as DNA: TGTGCCACCAGTGATGATCAGGCGAATACGCAGTATTTT. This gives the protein CATSDDQANTQYF.